The clone carrying this T cell receptor beta chain was found a few times. Its matching antigen is unknown. This record belongs to a study of a mutant IDH1 vaccine in newly diagnosed glioma. At the level of the study: Patients in the study were vaccinated eight times, receiving shots in weeks 1, 3, 5, 7, 11, 15, 19 and 23. Onset of vaccination occurred 4-6 weeks following radiotherapy alone, or with temozolomide cycles.

The CDR3 is made up of 14 amino acids. Trimming cost V 5 bases and J 6 bases, with 14 bases left between them. Per germline, CDR1 SNHLY and CDR2 FYNNEI. TCRdb's copy holds only in-frame clones and misses some; the assay was immunoSEQ multiplex PCR. The repertoire has around 78,000 clones, roughly 85% of them found once; the top ten carry roughly 2%. Time point reported: week 23, last vaccination. What each vaccine dose contained was 300 ug of mutant IDH1 20-mer peptide, accompanied by topical imiquimod. The material was PBMCs, obtained from a glioma patient whose treatment included an IDH1 peptide vaccine. This rearrangement joins TRBV2 to TRBJ1-5; D might be TRBD1 (5 bases). The receptor was isolated from a man aged 30 to 39 with glioma. Some clones in this sample may be carry-over from other donors' samples. DNA for the CDR3: TGTGCCAGCAGTTGGGGAGGGGCACCTCAGCCCCAGCATTTT. Encoded protein: CASSWGGAPQPQHF. Looking up the rest from reference TRBV2 and TRBJ1-5 gives the full variable domain: EPEVTQTPSHQVTQMGQEVILRCVPISNHLYFYWYRQILGQKVEFLVSFYNNEISEKSEIFDDQFSVERPDGSNFTLKIRSTKLEDSAMYFCASSWGGAPQPQHFGDGTRLSIL.